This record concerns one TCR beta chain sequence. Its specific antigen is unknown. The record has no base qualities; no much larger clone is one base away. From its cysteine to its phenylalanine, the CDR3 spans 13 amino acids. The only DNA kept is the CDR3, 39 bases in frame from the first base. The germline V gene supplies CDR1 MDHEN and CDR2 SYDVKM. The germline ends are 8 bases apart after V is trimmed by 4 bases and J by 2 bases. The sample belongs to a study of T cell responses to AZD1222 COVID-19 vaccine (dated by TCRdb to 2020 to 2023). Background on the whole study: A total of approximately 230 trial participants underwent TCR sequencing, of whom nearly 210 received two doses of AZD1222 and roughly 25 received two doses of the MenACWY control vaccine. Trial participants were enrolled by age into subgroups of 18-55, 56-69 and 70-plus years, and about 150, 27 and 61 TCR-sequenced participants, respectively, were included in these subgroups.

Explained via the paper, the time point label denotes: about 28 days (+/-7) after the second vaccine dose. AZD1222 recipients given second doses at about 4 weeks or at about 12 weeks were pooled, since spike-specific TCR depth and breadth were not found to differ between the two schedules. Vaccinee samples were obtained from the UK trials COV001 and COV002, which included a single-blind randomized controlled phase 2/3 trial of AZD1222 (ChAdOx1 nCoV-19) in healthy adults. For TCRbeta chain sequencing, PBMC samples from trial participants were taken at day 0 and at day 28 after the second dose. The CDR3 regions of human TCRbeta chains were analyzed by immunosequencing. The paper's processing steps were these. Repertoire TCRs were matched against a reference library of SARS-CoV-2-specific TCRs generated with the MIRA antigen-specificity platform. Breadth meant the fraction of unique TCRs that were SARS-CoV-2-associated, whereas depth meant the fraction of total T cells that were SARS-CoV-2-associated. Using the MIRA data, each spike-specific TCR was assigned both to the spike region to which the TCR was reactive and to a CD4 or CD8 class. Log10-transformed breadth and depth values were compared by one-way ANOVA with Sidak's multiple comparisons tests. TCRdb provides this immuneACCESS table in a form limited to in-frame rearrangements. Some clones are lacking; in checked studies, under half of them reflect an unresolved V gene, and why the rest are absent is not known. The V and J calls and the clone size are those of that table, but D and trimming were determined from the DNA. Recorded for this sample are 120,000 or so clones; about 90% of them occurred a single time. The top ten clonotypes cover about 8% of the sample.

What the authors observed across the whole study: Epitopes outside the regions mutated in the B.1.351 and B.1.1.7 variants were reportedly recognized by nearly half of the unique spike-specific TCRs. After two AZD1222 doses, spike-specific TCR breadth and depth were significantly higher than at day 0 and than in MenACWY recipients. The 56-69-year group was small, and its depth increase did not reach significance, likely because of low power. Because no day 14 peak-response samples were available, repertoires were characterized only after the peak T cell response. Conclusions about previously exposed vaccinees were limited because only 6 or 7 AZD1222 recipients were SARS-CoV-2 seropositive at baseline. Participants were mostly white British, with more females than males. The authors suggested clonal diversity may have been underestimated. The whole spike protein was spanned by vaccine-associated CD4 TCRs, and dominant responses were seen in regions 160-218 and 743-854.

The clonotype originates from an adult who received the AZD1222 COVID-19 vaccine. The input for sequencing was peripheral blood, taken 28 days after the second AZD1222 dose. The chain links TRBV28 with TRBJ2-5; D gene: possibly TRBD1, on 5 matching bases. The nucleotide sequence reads TGTGCCAGCAGTTGGGCAGGGCAAGAGACCCAGTACTTC. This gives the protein CASSWAGQETQYF.